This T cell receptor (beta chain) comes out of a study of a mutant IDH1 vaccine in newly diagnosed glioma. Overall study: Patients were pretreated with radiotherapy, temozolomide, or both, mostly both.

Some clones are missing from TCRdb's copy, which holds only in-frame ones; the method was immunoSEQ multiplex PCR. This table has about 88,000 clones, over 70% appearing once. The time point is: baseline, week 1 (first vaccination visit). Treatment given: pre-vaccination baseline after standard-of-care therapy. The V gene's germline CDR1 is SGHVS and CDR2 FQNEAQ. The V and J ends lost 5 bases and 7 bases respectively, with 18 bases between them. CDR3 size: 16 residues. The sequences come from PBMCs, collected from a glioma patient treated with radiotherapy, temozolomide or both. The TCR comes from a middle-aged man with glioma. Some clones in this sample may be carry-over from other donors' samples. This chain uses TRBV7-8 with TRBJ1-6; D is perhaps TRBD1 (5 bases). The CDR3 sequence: CASSPGHPNRNSPLHF. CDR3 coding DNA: TGTGCCAGCAGCCCTGGACACCCCAACCGGAATTCACCCCTCCACTTT.